This T cell receptor (beta chain) was recovered during a study of T cell responses to AZD1222 COVID-19 vaccine (dated by TCRdb to 2020 to 2023). Regarding the research as a whole: Because spike-specific TCR depth and breadth did not differ between the two schedules, AZD1222 recipients who got a second dose at roughly 4 weeks were pooled with those who got a second dose at roughly 12 weeks. A total of just over 230 trial participants underwent TCR sequencing, of whom nearly 210 had received two doses of AZD1222 and approximately 26 had received two doses of the MenACWY control vaccine. Enrollment into the trials was organized by age into subgroups of 18-55, 56-69 and 70-plus years, and those subgroups contained roughly 150, 30 and 60 TCR-sequenced participants, respectively. The paper as a whole reports these results and caveats: Conclusions about previously exposed vaccinees are limited because only a handful of AZD1222 recipients were SARS-CoV-2 seropositive at baseline. Reportedly, close to half of the unique spike-specific TCRs recognized epitopes lying outside the regions that are mutated in the B.1.351 and B.1.1.7 variants. Participants were mostly white British, with more females than males. The authors suggested clonal diversity may have been underestimated. Because no samples from the day 14 peak response were available, repertoires could be characterized only after the peak T cell response. After two AZD1222 doses, both the breadth and the depth of spike-specific TCRs were significantly higher than at day 0 and than in MenACWY recipients. The 56-69-year group was small, and its depth increase did not reach significance, likely because of low power. The vaccine-associated CD4 TCRs covered the entire spike protein, and the dominant responses fell in regions 160-218 and 743-854.

Note on this clone: Its antigen specificity is not known. It has no much larger one-base neighbor in the sample; base qualities were not kept.

The CDR3 regions of human TCRbeta chains were analyzed by immunosequencing. In the authors' own workflow: Repertoire TCRs were checked for matches against a reference library of SARS-CoV-2-specific TCRs that had been generated using the MIRA antigen-specificity platform. Breadth was defined as the fraction of unique TCRs that were SARS-CoV-2-associated. Depth was defined as the fraction of total T cells that were SARS-CoV-2-associated. Each spike-specific TCR was assigned to its reactive spike region and to a CD4 or CD8 class using the MIRA data. Log10-transformed breadth and depth values were compared by one-way ANOVA with Sidak's multiple comparisons tests. TCRdb holds this immuneACCESS table with in-frame rearrangements only. Some clones are missing; in checked studies, unresolved V genes explain under half, and the rest has no known cause. V and J calls and clone size are given by that table; D and trimming were obtained from the DNA. This sample gives 150,000 to 170,000 clones in total; about 87% of them show up just once. The ten biggest clones cover less than 3.5% of the sample.

The time point tag for this specimen amounts to: baseline before first vaccination. Vaccinee samples came from UK trials COV001 and COV002, including a single-blind randomized controlled phase 2/3 trial of AZD1222 (ChAdOx1 nCoV-19) in healthy adults. For TCRbeta chain sequencing, PBMC samples from trial participants were taken at day 0 and at day 28 after the second dose. Trimming removed 2 bases from V and 0 bases from J, leaving 12 bases between the germline ends. CDR1 is given as SGHDT and CDR2 as YYEEEE, both from the germline V gene. From cysteine to phenylalanine, the CDR3 is 16 amino acids long. This entry keeps only the CDR3 DNA: 48 bases, framed from base 1.

The material sequenced was peripheral blood, taken on day 0 of AZD1222 vaccination. The receptor comes from an adult in good health. The chain couples TRBV5-6 to TRBJ1-5, with the D gene not clear enough to name. The DNA reads as follows: TGTGCCAGCAGCTTCGGACCTAAAGCTAGCAATCAGCCCCAGCATTTT. It encodes CASSFGPKASNQPQHF.